This T cell receptor beta chain was obtained from a study of T cell responses to AZD1222 COVID-19 vaccine. Overall study context: Samples with a second dose at about 4 or about 12 weeks were pooled together.

As to this clone: Its antigen is still unknown.

The CDR3 totals 15 residues. Germline V lookup: CDR1 MNHEY, CDR2 SVGAGI. Trimming at V came to 5 bases and at J to 0 bases, leaving 2 bases not matched to a gene. The assay was immunoSEQ multiplex PCR, and TCRdb's table has in-frame clones only and misses some. The sample yields fewer than 120,000 clones, about 81% seen once. Whole-study findings and limits: Possibly, clonal diversity was underestimated; donors were largely white British and included more females. Per reports, nearly half of all spike-specific TCRs target regions that are unmutated in variants. CD4 TCRs associated with vaccination spanned spike, dominating at 160-218 and 743-854.

The receptor comes from an adult in good health. The sequencing used peripheral blood, collected on day 0 of AZD1222 vaccination. The V gene is TRBV6-5, the J gene TRBJ1-3; 9 bases agree with TRBD1. CDR3 DNA sequence: TGTGCCAGCAGTCGACAGGGGGACTCTGGAAACACCATATATTTT. This encodes CASSRQGDSGNTIYF.